This is a list of T cell receptor beta chains from one sample in a study of long-term antiretroviral therapy in people with HIV. Using immunoSEQ multiplex PCR, the repertoire was profiled, and TCRdb retains in-frame clones only, with some absent. Found here are 20,000 to 25,000 clones, 80% to 90% of them singletons; the top ten hold just over 8%. The specimen comprised unsorted PBMCs, sampled 0.2 years before starting antiretroviral therapy. Receptors originate from a man between 18 and 35 years old with HIV. The CDR3 runs from the conserved cysteine through the conserved F or W. The D gene is left open where the match is weak. The size entry is marked missing in some rows and otherwise reads once, few, many or a size class.

>.|.|TRBJ2-5|TRBV10-3
CAISEDLEGGIGEETQYF
TGTGCCATCAGTGAGGATCTAGAGGGGGGAATTGGGGAAGAGACCCAGTACTTC
>.|.|TRBJ1-5|TRBV9
CASSVVAGLQGPYSNQPQHF
TGTGCCAGCAGCGTAGTGGCCGGGCTCCAGGGGCCCTATAGCAATCAGCCCCAGCATTTT
>.|TRBD2|TRBJ2-3|TRBV30
CAWSSTSALNTQYF
TGTGCCTGGAGCTCGACTAGCGCCCTTAATACGCAGTATTTT
>few|TRBD2|TRBJ2-7|TRBV6-5
CASRGGGSYEQYF
TGTGCCAGCAGGGGGGGAGGGTCCTACGAGCAGTACTTC
>.|.|TRBJ1-6|TRBV10-3
CAISEPGTNSPLHF
TGTGCCATCAGTGAGCCAGGGACCAATTCACCCCTCCACTTT
>.|.|TRBJ1-1|TRBV6-5
CASSYRGAMNTEAFF
TGTGCCAGCAGTTACCGGGGAGCCATGAACACTGAAGCTTTCTTT
>once|.|TRBJ1-4|TRBV4-3
CASSQDPGGASNEKLFF
TGCGCCAGCAGCCAAGATCCCGGGGGTGCGTCTAATGAAAAACTGTTTTTT
>.|.|TRBJ1-2|TRBV7-2
CASSLEGRRDYGYTF
TGTGCCAGCAGCTTAGAAGGCAGGCGGGACTATGGCTACACCTTC
>.|.|TRBJ1-1|TRBV4-1
CASSQRTGQMNTEAFF
TGCGCCAGCAGCCAACGTACGGGCCAGATGAACACTGAAGCTTTCTTT
>once|.|TRBJ2-1|TRBV4-1
CASSIEGDIPYNEQFF
TGCGCCAGCAGTATAGAGGGAGACATACCCTACAATGAGCAGTTCTTC
>few|TRBD2|TRBJ2-1|TRBV9
CASSVFWAGGQGEQFF
TGTGCCAGCAGCGTATTTTGGGCGGGAGGCCAGGGTGAGCAGTTCTTC
>.|TRBD2|TRBJ2-3|TRBV6-5
CASRLAGSTDTQYF
TGTGCCAGCAGGTTAGCGGGGAGCACAGATACGCAGTATTTT
>.|.|TRBJ1-5|TRBV2
CASSTVNQPQHF
TGTGCCAGCAGTACCGTCAATCAGCCCCAGCATTTT
>.|.|TRBJ2-7|TRBV12-5
CASAPGYRPGEQYF
TGTGCTAGTGCCCCCGGATACCGGCCGGGGGAGCAGTACTTC
>.|TRBD2|TRBJ2-7|TRBV19
CASSPLAGAGYEQYF
TGTGCCAGTAGTCCTCTAGCGGGAGCTGGGTACGAGCAGTACTTC
>.|.|TRBJ2-7|TRBV5-4
CASSQYGGSYEQYF
TGTGCCAGCAGCCAGTATGGCGGTTCCTACGAGCAGTACTTC
>.|.|TRBJ1-1|TRBV5-6
CASSLAGMDTEAFF
TGTGCCAGCAGCTTGGCAGGGATGGACACTGAAGCTTTCTTT
>.|TRBD2|TRBJ2-1|TRBV5-4
CASSPGLAGGEHEQFF
TGTGCCAGCAGCCCAGGACTAGCGGGGGGGGAACATGAGCAGTTCTTC
>.|.|TRBJ2-3|TRBV6-5
CASSYGVSQYF
TGTGCCAGCAGTTACGGCGTATCGCAGTATTTT